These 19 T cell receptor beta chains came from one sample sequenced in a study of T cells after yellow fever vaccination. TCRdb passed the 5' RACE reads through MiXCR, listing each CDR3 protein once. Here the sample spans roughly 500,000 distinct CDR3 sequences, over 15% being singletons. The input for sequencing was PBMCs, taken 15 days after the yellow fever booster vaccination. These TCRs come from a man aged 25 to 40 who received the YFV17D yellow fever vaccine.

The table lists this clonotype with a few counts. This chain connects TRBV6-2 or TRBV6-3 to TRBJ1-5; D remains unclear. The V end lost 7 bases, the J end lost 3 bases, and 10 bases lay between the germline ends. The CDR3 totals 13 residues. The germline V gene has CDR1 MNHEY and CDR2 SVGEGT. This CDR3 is CASTDGDNQPQHF. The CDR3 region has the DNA TGTGCCAGCACCGACGGGGACAATCAGCCCCAGCATTTT.

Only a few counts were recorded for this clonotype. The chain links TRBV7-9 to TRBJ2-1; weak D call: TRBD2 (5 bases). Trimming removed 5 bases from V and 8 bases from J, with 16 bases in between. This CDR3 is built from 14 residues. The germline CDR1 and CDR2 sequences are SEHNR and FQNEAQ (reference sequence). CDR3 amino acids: CASSKDFSVYEQFF. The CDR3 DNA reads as TGTGCCAGCAGCAAGGACTTCTCTGTTTATGAGCAGTTCTTC. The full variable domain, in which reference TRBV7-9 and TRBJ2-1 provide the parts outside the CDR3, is DTGVSQNPRHKITKRGQNVTFRCDPISEHNRLYWYRQTLGQGPEFLTYFQNEAQLEKSRLLSDRFSAERPKGSFSTLEIQRTEQGDSAMYLCASSKDFSVYEQFFGPGTRLTVL.

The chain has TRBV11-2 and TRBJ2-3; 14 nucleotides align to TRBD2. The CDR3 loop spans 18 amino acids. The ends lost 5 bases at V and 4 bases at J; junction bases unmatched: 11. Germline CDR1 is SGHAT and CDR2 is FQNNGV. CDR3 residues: CASSTLTSGRALADTQYF. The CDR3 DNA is TGTGCCAGCAGCACATTGACTAGCGGGAGGGCCCTTGCAGATACGCAGTATTTT.

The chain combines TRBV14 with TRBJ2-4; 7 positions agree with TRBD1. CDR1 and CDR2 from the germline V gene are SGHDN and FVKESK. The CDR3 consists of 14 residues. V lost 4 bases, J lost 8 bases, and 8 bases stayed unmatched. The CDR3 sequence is CASSRLGTADIQYF. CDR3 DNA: TGTGCCAGCAGCCGATTAGGGACAGCGGACATTCAGTACTTC.

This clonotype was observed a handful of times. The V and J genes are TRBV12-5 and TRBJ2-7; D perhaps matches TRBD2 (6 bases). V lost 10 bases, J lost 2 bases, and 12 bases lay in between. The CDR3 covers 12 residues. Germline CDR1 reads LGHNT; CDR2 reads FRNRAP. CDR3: CATAGQTYEQYF. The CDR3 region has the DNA TGTGCTACTGCGGGGCAAACCTACGAGCAGTACTTC.

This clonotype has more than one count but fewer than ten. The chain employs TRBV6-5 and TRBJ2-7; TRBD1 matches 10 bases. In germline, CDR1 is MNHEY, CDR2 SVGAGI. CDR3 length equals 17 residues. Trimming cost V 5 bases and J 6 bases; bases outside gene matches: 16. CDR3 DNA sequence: TGTGCCAGCAGTCCGCCCTGGGACAGGGGAGTTGCAGGCGAGCAGTACTTC. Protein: CASSPPWDRGVAGEQYF.

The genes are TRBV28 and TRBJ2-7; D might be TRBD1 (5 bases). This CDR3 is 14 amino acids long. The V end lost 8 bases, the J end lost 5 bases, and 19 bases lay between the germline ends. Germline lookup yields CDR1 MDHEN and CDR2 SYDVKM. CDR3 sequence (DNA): TGTGCCAGCCACATCCAGGGTTCTGCGGACGAGCAGTACTTC. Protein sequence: CASHIQGSADEQYF.

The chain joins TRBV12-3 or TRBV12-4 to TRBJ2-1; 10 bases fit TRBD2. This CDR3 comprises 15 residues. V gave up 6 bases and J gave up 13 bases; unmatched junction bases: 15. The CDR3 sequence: CASSPASGSSQAQFF. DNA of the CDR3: TGTGCCAGCAGCCCCGCTAGCGGGAGTAGTCAGGCACAGTTCTTC.

The CDR3: CSAAPPSGYTDTQYF. CDR3 bases: TGCAGTGCTGCCCCCCCTAGCGGGTACACAGATACGCAGTATTTT. The chain is built from TRBV20-1 and TRBJ2-3, with 8 bases fitting TRBD2. Per germline, CDR1 DFQATT and CDR2 SNEGSKA (reference sequence). The CDR3 runs 15 residues. J was trimmed by 2 bases and V by 5 bases; bases with no gene match: 9.

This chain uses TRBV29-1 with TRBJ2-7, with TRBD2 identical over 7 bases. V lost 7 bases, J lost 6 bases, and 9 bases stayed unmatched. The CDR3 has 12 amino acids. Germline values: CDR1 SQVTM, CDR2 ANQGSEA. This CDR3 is CSAGLSGGEQYF. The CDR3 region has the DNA TGCAGCGCGGGACTATCGGGGGGCGAGCAGTACTTC.

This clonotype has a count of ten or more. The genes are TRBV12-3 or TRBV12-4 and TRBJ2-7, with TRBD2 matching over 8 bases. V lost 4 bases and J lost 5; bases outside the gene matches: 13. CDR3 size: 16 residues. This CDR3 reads CASSSPPRGRYNEQYF. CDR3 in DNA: TGTGCCAGCAGTTCTCCCCCCCGCGGGAGGTATAACGAGCAGTACTTC.

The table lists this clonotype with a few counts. The CDR3 protein is CSASARWLGEQYF. The CDR3 DNA follows: TGCAGTGCTAGTGCGCGGTGGTTGGGCGAGCAGTACTTC. V usage is TRBV20-1 and J usage is TRBJ2-7, with D unclear. The V gene lost 3 bases and the J gene lost 6 bases, with 15 bases spanning the gap. The germline V gene has CDR1 DFQATT and CDR2 SNEGSKA (reference sequence). This CDR3 region has 13 residues.

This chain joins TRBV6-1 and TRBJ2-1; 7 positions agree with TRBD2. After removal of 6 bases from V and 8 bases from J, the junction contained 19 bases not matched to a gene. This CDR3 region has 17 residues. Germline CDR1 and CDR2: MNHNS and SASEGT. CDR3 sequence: CASSQRVRGSRGDEQFF. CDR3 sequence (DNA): TGTGCCAGCAGCCAGCGGGTTCGCGGGAGCCGGGGAGATGAGCAGTTCTTC.

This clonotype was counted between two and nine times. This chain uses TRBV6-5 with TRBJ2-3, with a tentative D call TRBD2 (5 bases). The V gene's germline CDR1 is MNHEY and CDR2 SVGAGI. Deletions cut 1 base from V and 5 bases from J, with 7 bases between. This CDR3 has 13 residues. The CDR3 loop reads CASSYLLGDTQYF. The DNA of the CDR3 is TGTGCCAGCAGTTACTTACTAGGAGATACGCAGTATTTT.

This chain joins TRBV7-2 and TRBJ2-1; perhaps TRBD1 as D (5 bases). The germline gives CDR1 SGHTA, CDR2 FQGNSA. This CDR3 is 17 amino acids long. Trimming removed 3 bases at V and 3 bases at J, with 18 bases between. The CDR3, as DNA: TGTGCCAGCAGCTTCCCCGCTAGGGGCTTGGTCTACAATGAGCAGTTCTTC. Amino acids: CASSFPARGLVYNEQFF.

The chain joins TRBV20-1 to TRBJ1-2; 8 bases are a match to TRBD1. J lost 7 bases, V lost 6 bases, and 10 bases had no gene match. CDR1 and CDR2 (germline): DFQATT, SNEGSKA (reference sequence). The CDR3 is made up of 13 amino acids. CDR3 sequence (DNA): TGCAGTGCCTTTGGGACAGGATCCTCTGGCTACACCTTC. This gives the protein CSAFGTGSSGYTF.

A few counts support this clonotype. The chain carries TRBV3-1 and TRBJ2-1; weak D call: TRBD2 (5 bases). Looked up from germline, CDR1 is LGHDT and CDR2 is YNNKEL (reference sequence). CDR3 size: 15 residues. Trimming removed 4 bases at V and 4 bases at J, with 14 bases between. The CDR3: CASSRMGSSYNEQFF. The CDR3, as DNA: TGTGCCAGCAGCCGGATGGGGAGCTCTTACAATGAGCAGTTCTTC.

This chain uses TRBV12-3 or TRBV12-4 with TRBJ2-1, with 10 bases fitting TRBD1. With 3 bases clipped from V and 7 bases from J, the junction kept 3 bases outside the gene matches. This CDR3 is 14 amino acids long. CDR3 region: CASSLRTGGNEQFF. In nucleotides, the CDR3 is TGTGCCAGCAGTTTGCGGACAGGGGGAAATGAGCAGTTCTTC.

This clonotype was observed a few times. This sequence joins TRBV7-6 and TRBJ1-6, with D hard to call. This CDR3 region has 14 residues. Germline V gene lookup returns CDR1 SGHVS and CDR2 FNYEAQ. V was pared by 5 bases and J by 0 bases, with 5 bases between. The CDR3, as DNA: TGTGCCAGCAGCGTACGCTCCTATAATTCACCCCTCCACTTT. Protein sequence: CASSVRSYNSPLHF.